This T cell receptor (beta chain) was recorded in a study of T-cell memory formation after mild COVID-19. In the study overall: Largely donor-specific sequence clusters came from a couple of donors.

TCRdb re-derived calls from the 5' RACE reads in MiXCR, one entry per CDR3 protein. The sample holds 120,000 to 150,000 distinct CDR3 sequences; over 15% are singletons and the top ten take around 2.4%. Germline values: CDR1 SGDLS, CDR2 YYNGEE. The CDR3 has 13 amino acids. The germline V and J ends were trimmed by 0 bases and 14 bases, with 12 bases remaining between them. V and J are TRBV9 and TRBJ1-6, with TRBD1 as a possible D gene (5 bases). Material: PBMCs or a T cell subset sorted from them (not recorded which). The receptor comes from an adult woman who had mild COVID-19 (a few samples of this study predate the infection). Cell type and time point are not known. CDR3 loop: CASSVDAGESLHF. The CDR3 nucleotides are TGTGCCAGCAGCGTAGATGCGGGGGAGTCCCTCCACTTT.